Included here is one T cell receptor beta chain sequence, with context. As yet, its antigen is unknown. The record originates from a study of a mutant IDH1 vaccine in newly diagnosed glioma. As for the study in general: Vaccinations were initiated 4-6 weeks following radiotherapy alone, or were given together with temozolomide cycles. Treated patients were around 60% male, roughly 38% female, mean age approximately 41 years. Prior therapy was radiotherapy, temozolomide, or both; most received both.

Regarding the study as a whole: Top peripheral T cell clonotype shifts appeared unrelated to pseudoprogression.

TCRdb's copy holds only in-frame clones and misses some; the assay was immunoSEQ multiplex PCR. In the table there are under 70,000 clones, around 80% of which are singletons. Time point in this sample: week 5, during vaccination. Vaccine doses each comprised 300 ug of mutant IDH1 20-mer peptide, with topical imiquimod. The source is a woman in her forties or fifties with glioma. Sequences were derived from PBMCs, sampled from a glioma patient whose treatment included an IDH1 peptide vaccine.

CDR3 sequence (DNA): TGTGCCAGCAGTTTGGGCAGGGGGTCGTCCGGGGCCAACGTCCTGACTTTC. Translated, it gives CASSLGRGSSGANVLTF. V is TRBV27 and J is TRBJ2-6, with 7 bases aligning to TRBD1. The CDR3 contains 17 residues. Germline lookup yields CDR1 MNHEY and CDR2 SMNVEV (reference sequence). J gave up 4 bases and V 3 bases, and 9 bases lay outside the gene matches.